This record looks at one TCR beta chain sequence and its context. The data were produced by immunoSEQ multiplex PCR, yet TCRdb's version contains in-frame clones alone and is incomplete. This table holds 65,000 to 80,000 clones, approximately 86% found once. The data originate from a study of radiation and T cells in renal cell carcinoma. Time point: blood 2 weeks post-SBRT. Treatment defined: 15 Gy SBRT to primary tumor, nephrectomy 4 weeks later. The V gene lost 2 bases and the J gene lost 0 bases, with 14 bases spanning the gap. CDR3 length: 17 residues. Per germline, CDR1 SEHNR and CDR2 FQNEAQ (reference sequence).

This TCR derives from a woman between 45 and 60 years old with renal cell carcinoma. The sequencing here drew on blood, taken from a patient whose treatment included radiotherapy and nephrectomy. This chain uses TRBV7-9 with TRBJ1-3, with D tentatively TRBD1 (5 bases). In nucleotides, the CDR3 is TGTGCCAGCAGCTTATCTGGCAGGGAGAGCTCTGGAAACACCATATATTTT. Translated: CASSLSGRESSGNTIYF.